The 13 T cell receptor beta chains below come from one sample, sequenced in a study of breast tumors, draining lymph nodes, adjacent tissues. Breast cancer patients provided tissue from their axillary draining lymph nodes. TCRdb fed the multiplex PCR reads into MiXCR, producing one record per CDR3 protein. The table includes roughly 220,000 distinct CDR3 sequences, less than 40% detected once. The sequencing input was axillary lymph node tissue. Receptors originate from a female donor with breast cancer. Some clones in this sample may be carry-over from other donors' samples.

This clonotype was picked up many times. The chain employs TRBV7-3 and TRBJ2-3, with 9 bases aligning to TRBD2. Germline trimming cut 1 base from V and 4 bases from J; bases unmatched to any gene: 0. Per the germline V gene, CDR1 is SGHTA and CDR2 is FQGTGA. This CDR3 contains 14 residues. The CDR3: CASSLSGGADTQYF. The DNA for the CDR3 is TGTGCCAGCAGCTTAAGCGGGGGGGCAGATACGCAGTATTTT.

This sequence joins TRBV5-8 and TRBJ2-5, with 14 positions matching TRBD2. V shed 4 bases, J shed 6 bases, and the junction held 11 bases outside the gene matches. CDR1 and CDR2 (germline): SGHTS, YDEGEE. The CDR3 sequence is 17 residues long. DNA for the CDR3: TGTGCCAGCAGCCAGAGGGGGGGACTAGCGGGAGTGAAGACCCAGTACTTC. Translation gives CASSQRGGLAGVKTQYF.

V is TRBV29-1 and J is TRBJ2-7; D could derive from TRBD1 or TRBD2 (6 bases each). CDR1 is SQVTM, CDR2 ANQGSEA, per germline. Trimming took 5 bases from V and 5 from J, leaving 16 bases between them. The CDR3 is 13 amino acids. The CDR3 DNA follows: TGCAGCGTTAGGAGGCCGGGGGCCGACGAGCAGTACTTC. Encoded protein: CSVRRPGADEQYF.

About this clonotype itself: This may be a read error, as it is one base from a much larger clone. The gene calls are TRBV7-9 and TRBJ2-5, with 8 nucleotides matching TRBD1. Germline loops: CDR1 SEHNR, CDR2 FQNEAQ (reference sequence). The CDR3 loop spans 15 amino acids. Here the CDR3 reads CASSALQGGQETQHF. The CDR3 DNA sequence: TGTGCCAGCAGCGCGCTACAGGGGGGACAAGAGACCCAGCACTTC.

This clonotype was counted between two and nine times. The CDR3 DNA follows: TGTGCCAGCATTTTTAGGACACCTTATGGCTACACCTTC. This encodes CASIFRTPYGYTF. This chain connects TRBV6-1 to TRBJ1-2, with D possibly TRBD1 on 5 matching bases. V was trimmed by 7 bases and J by 5 bases, leaving 14 bases between them. This CDR3 comprises 13 residues. In germline, CDR1 is MNHNS, CDR2 SASEGT.

The chain recombines TRBV25-1 with TRBJ1-6; D remains unclear. Trimming removed 3 bases from V and 7 bases from J, with 4 bases in between. The CDR3 covers 12 residues. Germline CDR1 is MGHDK and CDR2 is SYGVNS. The CDR3 nucleotides read TGTGCCAGCAGTGAGCCCAATTCACCCCTCCACTTT. It translates to CASSEPNSPLHF.

This clonotype was seen repeatedly, ten times or more. V is TRBV5-1 and J is TRBJ1-2; D unclear. Deletions cut 0 bases from V and 5 bases from J, with 14 bases between. The CDR3 contains 15 residues. Germline loops: CDR1 SGHRS, CDR2 YFSETQ. This CDR3 reads CASSLDDGSIYGYTF. CDR3 coding DNA: TGCGCCAGCAGCTTGGACGACGGGAGCATTTATGGCTACACCTTC.

This clonotype appeared a few times. The gene calls are TRBV19 and TRBJ1-1; D remains unclear. This CDR3 is built from 14 residues. V gave up 5 bases and J gave up 0 bases, with 10 bases separating them. Germline lookup yields CDR1 LNHDA and CDR2 SQIVND (reference sequence). The CDR3 nucleotides are TGTGCCAGTAGTTTCGGGATCATGAACACTGAAGCTTTCTTT. Its protein is CASSFGIMNTEAFF. Looking up the rest from reference TRBV19 and TRBJ1-1 gives the full variable domain: DGGITQSPKYLFRKEGQNVTLSCEQNLNHDAMYWYRQDPGQGLRLIYYSQIVNDFQKGDIAEGYSVSREKKESFPLTVTSAQKNPTAFYLCASSFGIMNTEAFFGQGTRLTVV.

V usage is TRBV7-2 and J usage is TRBJ2-2; a weak D match, TRBD1 (5 bases). The CDR3 extends over 15 amino acids. V lost 1 base, J lost 6 bases, and 12 bases lay in between. Germline V gene lookup returns CDR1 SGHTA and CDR2 FQGNSA. The CDR3 reads CASSLVPRVSGELFF. In nucleotides, the CDR3 is TGTGCCAGCAGCTTAGTCCCCAGGGTGTCCGGGGAGCTGTTTTTT.

This clonotype has a count of ten or more. This chain links TRBV11-1 with TRBJ2-3, with D maybe TRBD1 (5 bases). Germline CDR1 SGHAT, CDR2 FQDESV (reference sequence). The CDR3 length is 14 residues. Trimming removed 2 bases at V and 3 bases at J, with 9 bases between. This CDR3 reads CASSLRGVTDTQYF. The CDR3 DNA follows: TGTGCCAGCAGCTTAAGGGGTGTTACAGATACGCAGTATTTT.

Ten or more counts support this clonotype. The V and J genes are TRBV24-1 and TRBJ2-2; 7 positions agree with TRBD1. The CDR3 has 16 amino acids. After removal of 4 bases from V and 3 bases from J, the junction contained 7 bases not matched to a gene. Germline CDR1 KGHDR, CDR2 SFDVKD. CDR3 sequence: CATSDRDRAYTGELFF. The CDR3 nucleotides read TGTGCCACCAGTGACCGGGACAGAGCCTACACCGGGGAGCTGTTTTTT.

This clonotype has more than one count but fewer than ten. The chain joins TRBV19 to TRBJ2-5; TRBD2 aligns across 10 bases. Trimming removed 6 bases from V and 2 bases from J; junction bases left unmatched: 3. The length of the CDR3 is 14 residues. The germline V gene has CDR1 LNHDA and CDR2 SQIVND (reference sequence). The CDR3 DNA is TGTGCCAGTAGCCGGACTAGCGGACAAGAGACCCAGTACTTC. This gives the protein CASSRTSGQETQYF.

The chain is built from TRBV5-1 and TRBJ2-5, with a possible D match to TRBD1 (5 bases). This CDR3 is 14 amino acids long. V dropped 0 bases and J dropped 8 bases, with 14 bases sitting between them. Looked up from germline, CDR1 is SGHRS and CDR2 is YFSETQ. Here the CDR3 reads CASSLGGPGDTQYF. CDR3 nucleotides: TGCGCCAGCAGCTTGGGGGGCCCAGGAGACACCCAGTACTTC. The complete variable domain, with remaining parts taken from reference TRBV5-1 and TRBJ2-5, reads KAGVTQTPRYLIKTRGQQVTLSCSPISGHRSVSWYQQTPGQGLQFLFEYFSETQRNKGNFPGRFSGRQFSNSRSEMNVSTLELGDSALYLCASSLGGPGDTQYFGPGTRLLVL.